The rows below give T cell receptor beta chains drawn from one sample of a study of blood T cell repertoires in COVID-19. Repertoires were generated with immunoSEQ multiplex PCR, while TCRdb's copy carries only in-frame clones and drops some. The sample contains over 50,000 clones, around 77% of which appear only once. Sequencing input: peripheral blood. The receptor source for this set is a man at least 80 years old with active or convalescent COVID-19. Both conserved end residues are part of each CDR3. The order of the fields is V gene, J gene, CDR3 protein.

V gene: TRBV6-5; J gene: TRBJ1-5; CDR3 protein: CASRPGTGVNQPQHF
V gene: TRBV19; J gene: TRBJ2-5; CDR3 protein: CASGGYQETQYF
V gene: TRBV15; J gene: TRBJ1-4; CDR3 protein: CATSRAGVVTNEKLFF
V gene: TRBV9; J gene: TRBJ2-1; CDR3 protein: CASSTSGTYNEQFF
V gene: TRBV4-1; J gene: TRBJ1-2; CDR3 protein: CASSQVETSYGYTF
V gene: TRBV10-1; J gene: TRBJ2-3; CDR3 protein: CASSGQALNTQYF
V gene: TRBV28; J gene: TRBJ1-3; CDR3 protein: CASSLDGTGVDSGNTIYF
V gene: TRBV15; J gene: TRBJ1-2; CDR3 protein: CATSSHGTGLYGYTF
V gene: TRBV28; J gene: TRBJ2-5; CDR3 protein: CASSFRGETQYF
V gene: TRBV29-1; J gene: TRBJ2-7; CDR3 protein: CSAQTVPKRQYF
V gene: TRBV5-8; J gene: TRBJ1-5; CDR3 protein: CASSLGSLPLQPQHF
V gene: TRBV9; J gene: TRBJ2-3; CDR3 protein: CASSPHRATGLRWANTDTQYF
V gene: TRBV24-1; J gene: TRBJ2-2; CDR3 protein: CATSDLSTVGPKNTGELFF
V gene: TRBV19; J gene: TRBJ1-5; CDR3 protein: CASSSGQSNQPQHF
V gene: TRBV5-1; J gene: TRBJ2-5; CDR3 protein: CASSLGAGSQETQYF
V gene: TRBV9; J gene: TRBJ2-3; CDR3 protein: CASSVSQGLTDTQYF
V gene: TRBV5-1; J gene: TRBJ2-7; CDR3 protein: CASSYATGAYEQYF
V gene: TRBV6-2/TRBV6-3; J gene: TRBJ2-5; CDR3 protein: CASSYIQRQETQYF
V gene: TRBV5-4; J gene: TRBJ1-2; CDR3 protein: CASSPPRGNYGYTF
V gene: TRBV7-2; J gene: TRBJ2-7; CDR3 protein: CASSLGSDRGINEQYF